The count of the clone carrying this TCR beta chain is one. The germline CDR1 and CDR2 sequences are SNHLY and FYNNEI. V was clipped by 4 bases and J by 3 bases, with 15 bases between them. CDR3 length: 16 amino acids. Treatment denoted: roughly 20 received Ad26.COV2.S at low or high dose, single or two shots; roughly five received placebo; per-sample allocation not given. Sampling took place 63 days after the first vaccine or placebo injection. These data are taken from a study of Ad26.COV2.S vaccination and SARS-CoV-2 variants. Clones were read by immunoSEQ multiplex PCR, and TCRdb kept only the in-frame ones, dropping some. The sample lists around 380,000 clones, 88% seen once, with 3% to 4.5% in the top ten.

The sample was peripheral blood, taken in a trial of Ad26.COV2.S vaccine versus placebo. The rearrangement links TRBV2 to TRBJ1-4; no clear D gene. This sequence originates from a person aged 18-65 years who received the Ad26.COV2.S COVID-19 vaccine or a placebo. The CDR3, as DNA: TGTGCCAGCAGTGTACCCCCAACCGCGGCTAATGAAAAACTGTTTTTT. This sequence encodes CASSVPPTAANEKLFF.